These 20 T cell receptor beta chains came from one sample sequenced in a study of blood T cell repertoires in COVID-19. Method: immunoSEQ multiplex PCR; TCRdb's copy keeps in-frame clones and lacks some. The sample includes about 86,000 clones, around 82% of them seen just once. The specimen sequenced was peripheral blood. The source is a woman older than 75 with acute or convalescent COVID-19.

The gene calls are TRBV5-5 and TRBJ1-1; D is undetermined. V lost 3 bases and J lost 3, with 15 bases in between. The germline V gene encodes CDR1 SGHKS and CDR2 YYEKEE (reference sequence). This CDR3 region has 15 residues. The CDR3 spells CASSSYPSGDTEAFF. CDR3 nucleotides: TGTGCCAGCAGCTCATACCCCTCCGGGGACACTGAAGCTTTCTTT. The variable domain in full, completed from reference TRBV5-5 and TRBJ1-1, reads DAGVTQSPTHLIKTRGQQVTLRCSPISGHKSVSWYQQVLGQGPQFIFQYYEKEERGRGNFPDRFSARQFPNYSSELNVNALLLGDSALYLCASSSYPSGDTEAFFGQGTRLTVV.

The DNA for the CDR3 is TGTGCCAGCAGCCCTAGGGGCTACGAGCAGTACTTC. It is translated as CASSPRGYEQYF. The V and J genes are TRBV28 and TRBJ2-7; possibly TRBD1 for D (5 bases). This CDR3 has 12 amino acids. CDR1 and CDR2 (germline): MDHEN, SYDVKM. V lost 6 bases to trimming and J lost 3 bases, with 9 bases between them.

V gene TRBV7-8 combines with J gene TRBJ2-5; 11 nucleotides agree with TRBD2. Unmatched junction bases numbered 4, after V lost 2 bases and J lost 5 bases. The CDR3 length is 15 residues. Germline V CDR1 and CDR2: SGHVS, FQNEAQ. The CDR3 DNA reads TGTGCCAGCAGCTTACCACTAGCGGGGGCGGAGACCCAGTACTTC. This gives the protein CASSLPLAGAETQYF.

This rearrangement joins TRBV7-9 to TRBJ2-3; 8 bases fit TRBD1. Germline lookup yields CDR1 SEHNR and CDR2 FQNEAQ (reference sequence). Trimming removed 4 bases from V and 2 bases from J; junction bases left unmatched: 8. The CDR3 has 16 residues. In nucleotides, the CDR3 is TGTGCCAGCAGCTCCTTTAGCCAGGGGGCCACAGATACGCAGTATTTT. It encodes CASSSFSQGATDTQYF.

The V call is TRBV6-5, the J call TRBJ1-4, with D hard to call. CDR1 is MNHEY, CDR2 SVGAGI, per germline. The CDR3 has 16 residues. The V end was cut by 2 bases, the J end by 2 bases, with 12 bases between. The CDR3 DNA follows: TGTGCCAGCAGTTACGGGGAGACACTTACTAATGAAAAACTGTTTTTT. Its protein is CASSYGETLTNEKLFF.

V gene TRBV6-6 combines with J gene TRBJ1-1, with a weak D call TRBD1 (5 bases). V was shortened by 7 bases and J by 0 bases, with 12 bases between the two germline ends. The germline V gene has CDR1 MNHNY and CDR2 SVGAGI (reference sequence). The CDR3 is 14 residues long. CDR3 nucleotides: TGTGCCAGCACCAGACGGGGGATGAACACTGAAGCTTTCTTT. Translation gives CASTRRGMNTEAFF.

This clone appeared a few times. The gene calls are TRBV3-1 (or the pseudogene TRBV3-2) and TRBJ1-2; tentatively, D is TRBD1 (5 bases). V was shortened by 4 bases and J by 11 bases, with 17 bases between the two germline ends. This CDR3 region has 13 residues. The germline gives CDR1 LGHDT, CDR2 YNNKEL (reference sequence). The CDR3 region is CASSPEGRGRYTF. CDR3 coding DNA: TGTGCCAGCAGCCCGGAGGGGCGCGGGAGGTACACCTTC.

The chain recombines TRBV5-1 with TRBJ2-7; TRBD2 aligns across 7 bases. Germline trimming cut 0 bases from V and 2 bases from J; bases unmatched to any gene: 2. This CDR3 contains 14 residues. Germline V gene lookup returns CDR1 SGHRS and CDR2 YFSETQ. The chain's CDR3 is CASSLAGTTYEQYF. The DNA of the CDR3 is TGCGCCAGCAGCTTGGCCGGGACTACCTACGAGCAGTACTTC. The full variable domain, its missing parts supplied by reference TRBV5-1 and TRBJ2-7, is KAGVTQTPRYLIKTRGQQVTLSCSPISGHRSVSWYQQTPGQGLQFLFEYFSETQRNKGNFPGRFSGRQFSNSRSEMNVSTLELGDSALYLCASSLAGTTYEQYFGPGTRLTVT.

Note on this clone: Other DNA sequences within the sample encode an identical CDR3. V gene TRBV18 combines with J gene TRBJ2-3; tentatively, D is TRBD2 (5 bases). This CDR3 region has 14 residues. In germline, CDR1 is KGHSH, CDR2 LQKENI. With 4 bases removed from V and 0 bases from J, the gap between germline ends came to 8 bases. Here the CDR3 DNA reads TGTGCCAGCTCACTGTCGGGGAGCACAGATACGCAGTATTTT. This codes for CASSLSGSTDTQYF.

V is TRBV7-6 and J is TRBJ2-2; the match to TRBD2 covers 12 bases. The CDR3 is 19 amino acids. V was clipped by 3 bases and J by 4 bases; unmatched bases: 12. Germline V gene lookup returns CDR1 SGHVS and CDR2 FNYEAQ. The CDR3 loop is CASSLKRLAGGRGTGELFF. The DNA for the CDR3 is TGTGCCAGCAGCTTGAAGCGGCTAGCGGGGGGGCGAGGCACCGGGGAGCTGTTTTTT.

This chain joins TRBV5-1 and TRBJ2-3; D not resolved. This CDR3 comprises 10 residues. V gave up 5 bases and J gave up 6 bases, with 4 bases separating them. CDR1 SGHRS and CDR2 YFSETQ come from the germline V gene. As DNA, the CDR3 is TGCGCCAGCAGGGGCGATACGCAGTATTTT. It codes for CASRGDTQYF.

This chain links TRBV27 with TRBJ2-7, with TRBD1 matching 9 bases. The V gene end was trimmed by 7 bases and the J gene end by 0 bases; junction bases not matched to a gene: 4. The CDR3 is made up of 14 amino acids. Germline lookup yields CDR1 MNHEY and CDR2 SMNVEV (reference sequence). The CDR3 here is CASKQQGASYEQYF. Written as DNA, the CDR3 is TGTGCCAGCAAACAACAGGGGGCCTCCTACGAGCAGTACTTC.

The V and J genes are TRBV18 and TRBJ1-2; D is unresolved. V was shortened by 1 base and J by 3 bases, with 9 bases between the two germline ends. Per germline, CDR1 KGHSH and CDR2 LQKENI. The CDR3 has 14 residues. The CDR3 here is CASSPLKTDYGYTF. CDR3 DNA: TGTGCCAGCTCACCACTGAAAACTGACTATGGCTACACCTTC.

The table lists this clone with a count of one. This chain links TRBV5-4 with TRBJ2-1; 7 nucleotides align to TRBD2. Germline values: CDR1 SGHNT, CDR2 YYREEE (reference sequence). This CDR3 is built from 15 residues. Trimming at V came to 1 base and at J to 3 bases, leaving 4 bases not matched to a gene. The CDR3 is CASSLRGGGYNEQFF. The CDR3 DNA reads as TGTGCCAGCAGCTTGCGCGGGGGTGGCTACAATGAGCAGTTCTTC.

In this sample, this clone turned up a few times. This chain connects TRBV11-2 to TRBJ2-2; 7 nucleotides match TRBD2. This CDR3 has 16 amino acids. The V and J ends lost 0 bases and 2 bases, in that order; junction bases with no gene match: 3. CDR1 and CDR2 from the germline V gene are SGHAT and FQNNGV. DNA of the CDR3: TGTGCCAGCAGCTTAGATGGGAGGGACAACACCGGGGAGCTGTTTTTT. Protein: CASSLDGRDNTGELFF.

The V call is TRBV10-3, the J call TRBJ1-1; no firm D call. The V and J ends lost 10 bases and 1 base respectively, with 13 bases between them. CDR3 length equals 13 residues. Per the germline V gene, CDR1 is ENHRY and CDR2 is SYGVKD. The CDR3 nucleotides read TGTGCCACCGCTATATCTTCGAACACTGAAGCTTTCTTT. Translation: CATAISSNTEAFF.

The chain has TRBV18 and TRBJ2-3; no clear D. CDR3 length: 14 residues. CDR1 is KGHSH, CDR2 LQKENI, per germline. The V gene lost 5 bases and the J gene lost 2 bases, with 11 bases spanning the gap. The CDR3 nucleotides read TGTGCCAGCTCATCAATCGAGGCCACAGATACGCAGTATTTT. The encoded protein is CASSSIEATDTQYF.

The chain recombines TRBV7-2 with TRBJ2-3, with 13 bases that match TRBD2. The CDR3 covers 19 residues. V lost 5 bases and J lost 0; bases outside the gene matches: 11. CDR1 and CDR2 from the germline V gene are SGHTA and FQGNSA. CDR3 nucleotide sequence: TGTGCCAGCAGCCTATCCGGGACTAGCGGGGAGAGGAGCACAGATACGCAGTATTTT. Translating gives CASSLSGTSGERSTDTQYF. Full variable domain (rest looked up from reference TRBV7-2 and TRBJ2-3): GAGVSQSPSNKVTEKGKDVELRCDPISGHTALYWYRQSLGQGLEFLIYFQGNSAPDKSGLPSDRFSAERTGGSVSTLTIQRTQQEDSAVYLCASSLSGTSGERSTDTQYFGPGTRLTVL.

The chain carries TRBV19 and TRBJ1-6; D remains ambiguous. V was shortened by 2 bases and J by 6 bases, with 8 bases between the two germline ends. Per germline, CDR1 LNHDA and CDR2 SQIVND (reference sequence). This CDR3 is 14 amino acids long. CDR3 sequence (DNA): TGTGCCAGTAGTATAACTGGTTCTAATTCACCCCTCCACTTT. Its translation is CASSITGSNSPLHF.

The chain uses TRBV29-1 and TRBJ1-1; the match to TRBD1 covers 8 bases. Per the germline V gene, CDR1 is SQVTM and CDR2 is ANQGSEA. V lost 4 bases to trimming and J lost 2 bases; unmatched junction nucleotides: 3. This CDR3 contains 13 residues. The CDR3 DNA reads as TGCAGCGTTGGAGGGACAGGTAACACTGAAGCTTTCTTT. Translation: CSVGGTGNTEAFF.